Below, 12 T cell receptor beta chains from the same sample are listed, as sequenced in a study of blood T cell repertoires in COVID-19. Clones were sequenced by immunoSEQ multiplex PCR, and TCRdb holds only the in-frame ones, with some missing. The sample shows about 49,000 clones, 87% of them seen only once. The sequenced sample consisted of peripheral blood. The receptors here all came from a woman aged 80 or over with COVID-19, enrolled during active disease.

V usage is TRBV5-1 and J usage is TRBJ1-5; 9 bases align to TRBD1. The V gene end was trimmed by 4 bases and the J gene end by 5 bases; junction bases not matched to a gene: 4. This CDR3 region has 14 residues. Per the germline V gene, CDR1 is SGHRS and CDR2 is YFSETQ. The DNA of the CDR3 is TGCGCCAGCAGCCGGACAGGGGAGGATCAGCCCCAGCATTTT. Translation: CASSRTGEDQPQHF.

The rearrangement links TRBV10-2 to TRBJ1-1, with D perhaps TRBD1 (5 bases). Trimming took off 7 bases at V and 0 bases at J, with 15 bases between the two ends. Germline lookup yields CDR1 WSHSY and CDR2 SAAADI. The CDR3 runs to 15 residues. The CDR3 loop is CASIGGGGMNTEAFF. CDR3 in DNA: TGCGCCAGCATCGGGGGTGGGGGTATGAACACTGAAGCTTTCTTT.

V usage is TRBV5-5 and J usage is TRBJ1-6, with 10 positions matching TRBD1. The CDR3 contains 15 residues. Germline CDR1 reads SGHKS; CDR2 reads YYEKEE (reference sequence). J was trimmed by 7 bases and V by 4 bases; bases with no gene match: 5. The CDR3 loop is CASSRRTGGNSPLHF. CDR3 nucleotides: TGTGCCAGCAGCCGACGGACAGGGGGAAATTCACCCCTCCACTTT. The whole variable domain, remainder taken from reference TRBV5-5 and TRBJ1-6, is DAGVTQSPTHLIKTRGQQVTLRCSPISGHKSVSWYQQVLGQGPQFIFQYYEKEERGRGNFPDRFSARQFPNYSSELNVNALLLGDSALYLCASSRRTGGNSPLHFGNGTRLTVT.

The chain couples TRBV6-5 to TRBJ1-2; TRBD1 is a possible D gene (5 bases). The CDR3 length is 13 residues. Germline assignment: CDR1 MNHEY and CDR2 SVGAGI. Trimming took 9 bases from V and 7 from J, leaving 18 bases between them. As DNA, the CDR3 is TGTGCCAGTATATCAGGGCCGTTTCGTGGCTACACCTTC. Protein: CASISGPFRGYTF.

The chain combines TRBV19 with TRBJ1-1; 9 bases agree with TRBD1. CDR1 and CDR2 from the germline V gene are LNHDA and SQIVND (reference sequence). The V gene end was trimmed by 1 base and the J gene end by 3 bases; junction bases not matched to a gene: 12. This CDR3 has 18 residues. CDR3 in DNA: TGTGCCAGTAGTATAGTAGGGACAGGGTTCGTAAGGTACACTGAAGCTTTCTTT. It specifies CASSIVGTGFVRYTEAFF. Full variable domain (missing parts from reference TRBV19 and TRBJ1-1): DGGITQSPKYLFRKEGQNVTLSCEQNLNHDAMYWYRQDPGQGLRLIYYSQIVNDFQKGDIAEGYSVSREKKESFPLTVTSAQKNPTAFYLCASSIVGTGFVRYTEAFFGQGTRLTVV.

The chain combines TRBV5-6 with TRBJ2-7; D possibly corresponds to TRBD1 (5 bases). The CDR3 has 14 amino acids. Trimming took 6 bases from V and 9 from J, leaving 22 bases between them. Germline V CDR1 and CDR2: SGHDT, YYEEEE. The CDR3 sequence is CASTPYYDSQVQYF. CDR3 coding DNA: TGTGCCAGCACACCATACTATGACAGTCAAGTGCAGTACTTC.

The chain combines TRBV3-1 (or the pseudogene TRBV3-2) with TRBJ2-7, with D possibly matching TRBD1 (6 bases). Between the trimmed V and J ends, which lost 5 bases and 2 bases, there was a span of 25 bases. This CDR3 is built from 18 residues. The germline gives CDR1 LGHDT, CDR2 YNNKEL (reference sequence). CDR3 coding DNA: TGTGCCAGCAGCTCACGAGGGGGAGCCGGTCCTAGGGCCTACGAGCAGTACTTC. Its translation is CASSSRGGAGPRAYEQYF.

This clone was detected a few times. The chain is built from TRBV5-8 and TRBJ2-7; 8 nucleotides align to TRBD1. The CDR3 covers 13 residues. V lost 0 bases to trimming and J lost 8 bases; unmatched junction nucleotides: 4. Germline-derived CDR1 and CDR2 are SGHTS and YDEGEE. The CDR3 loop is CASSLGQGYQQYF. DNA for the CDR3: TGTGCCAGCAGCTTGGGACAGGGGTACCAGCAGTACTTC.

V is TRBV5-1 and J is TRBJ1-3; D is possibly TRBD1 (5 bases). Germline V gene data show CDR1 as SGHRS and CDR2 as YFSETQ. The ends were cut back, 7 bases at V and 7 bases at J, with 24 bases in the middle. The CDR3 is made up of 16 amino acids. The CDR3 DNA sequence: TGCGCCAGCCAGTTTTCGCCAGGGTCTGTTACGAACACCATATATTTT. Amino acids: CASQFSPGSVTNTIYF.

The chain couples TRBV2 to TRBJ2-1; tentatively, D is TRBD1 (5 bases). The CDR3 totals 13 residues. Germline V gene sequence: CDR1 SNHLY, CDR2 FYNNEI. V was pared by 6 bases and J by 0 bases, with 6 bases between. As DNA, the CDR3 is TGTGCCAGCAGAGACAGCTCCTACAATGAGCAGTTCTTC. Encoded protein: CASRDSSYNEQFF.

This clone was found a few times. The chain employs TRBV28 and TRBJ1-3; 10 bases map to TRBD1. This CDR3 comprises 16 residues. Per the germline V gene, CDR1 is MDHEN and CDR2 is SYDVKM. V lost 6 bases to trimming and J lost 4 bases; unmatched junction nucleotides: 9. The CDR3 bases are TGTGCCAGCAGGGGACGGACAGGGGGAGGAGGAAACACCATATATTTT. It yields the protein CASRGRTGGGGNTIYF.

J is TRBJ1-2 and V is TRBV6-6; TRBD1 matches 7 bases. Trimming at V came to 4 bases and at J to 1 base, leaving 3 bases not matched to a gene. Germline V gene lookup returns CDR1 MNHNY and CDR2 SVGAGI (reference sequence). The CDR3 has 14 amino acids. CDR3 sequence (DNA): TGTGCCAGCAGTTCCACAGGGGTTAACTATGGCTACACCTTC. Amino acid sequence: CASSSTGVNYGYTF.